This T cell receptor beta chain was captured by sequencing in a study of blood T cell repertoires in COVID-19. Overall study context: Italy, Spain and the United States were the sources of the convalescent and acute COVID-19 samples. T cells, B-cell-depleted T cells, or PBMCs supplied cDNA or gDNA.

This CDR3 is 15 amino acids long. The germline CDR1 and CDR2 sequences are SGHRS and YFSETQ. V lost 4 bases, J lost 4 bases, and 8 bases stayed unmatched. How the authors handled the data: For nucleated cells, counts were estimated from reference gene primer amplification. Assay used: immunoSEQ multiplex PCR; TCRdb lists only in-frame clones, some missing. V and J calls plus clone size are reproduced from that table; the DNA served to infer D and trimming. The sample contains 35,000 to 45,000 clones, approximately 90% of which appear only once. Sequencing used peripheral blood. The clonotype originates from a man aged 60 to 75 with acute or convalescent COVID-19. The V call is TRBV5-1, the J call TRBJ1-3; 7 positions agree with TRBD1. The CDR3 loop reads CASSPTGTVGNTIYF. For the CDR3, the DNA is TGCGCCAGCAGCCCAACAGGGACAGTCGGAAACACCATATATTTT.